The 5 T cell receptor beta chains in this list originate from one sample, sequenced in a study of cytomegalovirus exposure and HLA in healthy donors. The PCR employed 60 Vbeta primers together with 13 Jbeta primers. The data were produced by immunoSEQ multiplex PCR, yet TCRdb's version contains in-frame clones alone and is incomplete. In the table there are about 150,000 clones, 64% of which are singletons. Sequenced material: PBMCs. These receptors were collected from a woman under 40 in good health and CMV-seropositive.

This clone was found once. The chain carries TRBV6-5 and TRBJ1-2; D might be TRBD1 (6 bases). The CDR3 consists of 12 residues. The germline CDR1 and CDR2 sequences are MNHEY and SVGAGI. V lost 5 bases, J lost 7 bases, and 11 bases lay in between. This chain's CDR3 is CASSPGTFGYTF. CDR3 nucleotides: TGTGCCAGCAGTCCCGGGACATTTGGCTACACCTTC.

The CDR3 loop reads CASSQETGYGYTF. CDR3 bases: TGTGCCAGCTCTCAAGAGACAGGTTATGGCTACACCTTC. This rearrangement joins TRBV18 to TRBJ1-2; TRBD1 is a possible D gene (6 bases). V was shortened by 6 bases and J by 5 bases, with 13 bases between the two germline ends. Germline V CDR1 and CDR2: KGHSH, LQKENI. CDR3 length: 13 amino acids.

This clone was seen a handful of times. This rearrangement joins TRBV7-9 to TRBJ2-2; D ambiguous. V lost 1 base, J lost 7 bases, and 4 bases lay in between. Germline loops: CDR1 SEHNR, CDR2 FQNEAQ (reference sequence). The CDR3 sequence is 12 residues long. In DNA form, the CDR3 reads TGTGCCAGCAGCTTAGATCACGGGGAGCTGTTTTTT. Translating it yields CASSLDHGELFF.

The V and J genes are TRBV5-1 and TRBJ1-6, with D tentatively TRBD1 (6 bases). Germline CDR1 SGHRS, CDR2 YFSETQ. V lost 0 bases to trimming and J lost 7 bases, with 8 bases between them. CDR3 length: 14 residues. This chain's CDR3 is CASSLGGQNSPLHF. CDR3 coding DNA: TGCGCCAGCAGCTTGGGAGGACAGAATTCACCCCTCCACTTT.

This clone was seen only once. This chain uses TRBV5-5 with TRBJ1-2; 7 bases match TRBD1. This CDR3 spans 17 amino acids. With V trimmed by 2 bases and J by 0 bases, 10 bases remained unmatched. From germline, CDR1 is SGHKS and CDR2 YYEKEE (reference sequence). The CDR3 DNA reads TGTGCCAGCAGCTTAACGGGACAGAGGGCCTCTAACTATGGCTACACCTTC. It yields the protein CASSLTGQRASNYGYTF.